This is a list of T cell receptor beta chains from one sample in a study of cytomegalovirus exposure and HLA in healthy donors. Profiled with immunoSEQ multiplex PCR; TCRdb holds only in-frame clones, not every one. The sample holds approximately 110,000 clones, approximately 72% seen once. The sequencing input was PBMCs. The receptor source for this set is a man aged 25 to 40 in good health and CMV-seronegative. Both conserved end residues are trimmed from each CDR3. The D gene is left open where the match is weak.

>TRBJ2-5|TRBV5-6|10|TRBD2
ASSLAAGGRY
>TRBJ2-5|TRBV9|16|TRBD2
ASSVAPLNGGGQETQY
>TRBJ1-1|TRBV2|12|TRBD1
ASSIRDRGPEAF
>TRBJ1-2|TRBV10-3|12|NA
AITGATANYGYT
>TRBJ2-7|TRBV5-1|14|TRBD2
ASSLGLAGELYEQY
>TRBJ1-4|TRBV19|11|TRBD1
ASSIGTAEKLF
>TRBJ1-6|TRBV9|13|NA
ASSKNGGDNSPLH
>TRBJ1-1|TRBV6-5|13|TRBD1
ASSPRDRGNTEAF
>TRBJ1-1|TRBV29-1|12|NA
SVELQGRNTEAF
>TRBJ2-5|TRBV7-9|12|TRBD1
ASSSPQGEETQY
>TRBJ1-1|TRBV28|17|TRBD1
ASSNDPRDRGRGNTEAF
>TRBJ1-4|TRBV27|11|NA
ASRSGVNEKLF
>TRBJ2-1|TRBV12-5|13|TRBD2
ASGRTSGGANEQF
>TRBJ2-7|TRBV5-6|14|NA
ASSWAGQSNSYEQY
>TRBJ1-3|TRBV13|13|NA
ASSRGGSVGNTIY
>TRBJ2-4|TRBV27|13|NA
ASSLSLSVKNIQY
>TRBJ2-1|TRBV6-5|11|TRBD2
ASRSGSGHEQF
>TRBJ1-2|TRBV7-6|14|TRBD1
ASSTGQGAALYGYT
>TRBJ1-4|TRBV7-9|12|TRBD1
ASSLRQGNEKLF
>TRBJ2-3|TRBV30|9|NA
AWSLGDTQY
>TRBJ2-3|TRBV9|15|TRBD2
ASSVRGWSGGSDTQY
>TRBJ2-1|TRBV27|12|NA
ASSFSSSVDEQF